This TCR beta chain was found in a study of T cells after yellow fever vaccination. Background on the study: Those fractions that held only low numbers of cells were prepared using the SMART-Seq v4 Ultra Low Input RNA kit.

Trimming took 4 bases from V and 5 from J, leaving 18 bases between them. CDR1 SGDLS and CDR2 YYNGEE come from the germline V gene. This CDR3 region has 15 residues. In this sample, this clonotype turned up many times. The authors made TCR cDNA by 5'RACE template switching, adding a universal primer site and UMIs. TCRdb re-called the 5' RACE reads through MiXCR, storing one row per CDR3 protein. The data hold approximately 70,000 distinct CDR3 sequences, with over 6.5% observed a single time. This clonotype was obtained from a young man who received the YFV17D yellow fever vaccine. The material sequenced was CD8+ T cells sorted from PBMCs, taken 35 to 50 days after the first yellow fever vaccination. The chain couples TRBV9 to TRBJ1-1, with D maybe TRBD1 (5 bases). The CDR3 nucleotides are TGTGCCAGCAGCTCCGGAACAGGATTAGGGACTGAAGCTTTCTTT. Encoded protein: CASSSGTGLGTEAFF. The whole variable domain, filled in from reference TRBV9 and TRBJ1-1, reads DSGVTQTPKHLITATGQRVTLRCSPRSGDLSVYWYQQSLDQGLQFLIQYYNGEERAKGNILERFSAQQFPDLHSELNLSSLELGDSALYFCASSSGTGLGTEAFFGQGTRLTVV.